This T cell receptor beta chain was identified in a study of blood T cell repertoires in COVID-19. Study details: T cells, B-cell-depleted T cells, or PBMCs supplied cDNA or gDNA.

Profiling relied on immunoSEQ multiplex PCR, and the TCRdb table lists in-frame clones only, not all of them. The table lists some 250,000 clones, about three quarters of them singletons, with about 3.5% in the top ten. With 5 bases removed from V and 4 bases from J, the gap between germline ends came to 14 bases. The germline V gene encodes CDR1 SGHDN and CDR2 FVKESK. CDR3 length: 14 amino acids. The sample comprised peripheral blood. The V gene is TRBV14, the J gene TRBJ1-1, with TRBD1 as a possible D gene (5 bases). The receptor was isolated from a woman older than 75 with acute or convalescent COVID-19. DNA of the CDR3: TGTGCCAGCAGCTTCGGCGGAGGGGCCACTGAAGCTTTCTTT. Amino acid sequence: CASSFGGGATEAFF. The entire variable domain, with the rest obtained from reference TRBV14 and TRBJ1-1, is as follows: EAGVTQFPSHSVIEKGQTVTLRCDPISGHDNLYWYRRVMGKEIKFLLHFVKESKQDESGMPNNRFLAERTGGTYSTLKVQPAELEDSGVYFCASSFGGGATEAFFGQGTRLTVV.